The rows below give T cell receptor beta chains drawn from one sample of a study of T-cell reconstitution after alpha-beta-depleted transplantation in children. TCRdb used MiXCR to reprocess the PCR reads, holding one entry per CDR3 protein. The table includes 200,000 or so distinct CDR3 sequences, about 6.6% detected once. This specimen was PBMCs, taken before TCRalphabeta/CD19-depleted stem cell transplant. The receptors stem from a boy between 2 and 10 years old with acute lymphoblastic leukemia, due to receive a stem cell transplant. Both conserved end residues are trimmed from each CDR3. A D gene is named only where the DNA matches it firmly.

TRBV20-1	TRBD1	TRBJ2-7	SARDGTGTDAYEQY
TRBV5-1	-	TRBJ2-1	ASSTRDSSYNEQF
TRBV5-1	-	TRBJ2-6	ASREDSSGANVLT
TRBV27	TRBD1	TRBJ2-5	ASSFSMTGGWETQY
TRBV12-3/TRBV12-4	-	TRBJ1-2	ASSIGHLSSSGGYT
TRBV2	TRBD1	TRBJ2-1	ASMTGSSYNEQF
TRBV25-1	-	TRBJ2-2	ASSEVGRLDTGELF
TRBV12-3/TRBV12-4	-	TRBJ1-1	ASSSQDSGSEAF
TRBV28	-	TRBJ2-7	ASSLTIYEQY
TRBV2	TRBD1	TRBJ2-1	ASSWTGEYNEQF
TRBV28	-	TRBJ2-7	ASSLGLGRYEQY
TRBV20-1	-	TRBJ2-7	SAEEIKQY
TRBV7-9	-	TRBJ1-1	ASSLVLTGMNTEAF
TRBV19	-	TRBJ2-1	ASRQDRSSYNEQF
TRBV12-3/TRBV12-4	TRBD1	TRBJ1-4	ASSLRTGATNEKLF
TRBV24-1	TRBD1	TRBJ2-5	ATRDRGAETQY
TRBV20-1	-	TRBJ2-3	SAPAPGFSVSSTDTQY
TRBV12-3/TRBV12-4	TRBD2	TRBJ2-1	ASSPTSGGAKEQF
TRBV28	-	TRBJ2-3	ASSYDPSTNTQY
TRBV6-2/TRBV6-3	-	TRBJ2-7	ASSEWPASYEQY
TRBV5-1	-	TRBJ2-1	ASSLGSGESYNEQF
TRBV3-1	-	TRBJ1-2	ASSPGTGTYGYT